This entry lists 2 T cell receptor beta chains sequenced from one sample in a study of cytomegalovirus exposure and HLA in healthy donors. Here immunoSEQ multiplex PCR was the method, and the copy in TCRdb shows in-frame clones only, minus some. The table shows about 140,000 clones, with roughly nine tenths occurring only once. The sample was PBMCs. The receptor source for this set is a man between 18 and 29 years old in good health and CMV-seronegative.

The V call is TRBV11-3, the J call TRBJ2-5, with 14 bases fitting TRBD2. Germline V gene sequence: CDR1 SGHNT, CDR2 YENEEA. The J segment lost 2 bases and the V segment lost 6 bases, leaving 11 bases of the junction unmatched. This CDR3 spans 18 amino acids. The CDR3 loop is CASSRGAGLAGGQETQYF. The CDR3 bases are TGTGCCAGCAGTCGAGGTGCCGGACTAGCGGGGGGACAAGAGACCCAGTACTTC.

This chain links TRBV5-4 with TRBJ2-7, with 10 bases identical to TRBD1. The length of the CDR3 is 15 residues. Germline CDR1 reads SGHNT; CDR2 reads YYREEE (reference sequence). The trim removed 4 bases at V and 3 bases at J, leaving 7 bases unmatched. For the CDR3, the DNA is TGTGCCAGCAGCCTGAGGACAGGGGGGATCTACGAGCAGTACTTC. Protein sequence: CASSLRTGGIYEQYF. The whole variable domain, filled in from reference TRBV5-4 and TRBJ2-7, reads ETGVTQSPTHLIKTRGQQVTLRCSSQSGHNTVSWYQQALGQGPQFIFQYYREEENGRGNFPPRFSGLQFPNYSSELNVNALELDDSALYLCASSLRTGGIYEQYFGPGTRLTVT.